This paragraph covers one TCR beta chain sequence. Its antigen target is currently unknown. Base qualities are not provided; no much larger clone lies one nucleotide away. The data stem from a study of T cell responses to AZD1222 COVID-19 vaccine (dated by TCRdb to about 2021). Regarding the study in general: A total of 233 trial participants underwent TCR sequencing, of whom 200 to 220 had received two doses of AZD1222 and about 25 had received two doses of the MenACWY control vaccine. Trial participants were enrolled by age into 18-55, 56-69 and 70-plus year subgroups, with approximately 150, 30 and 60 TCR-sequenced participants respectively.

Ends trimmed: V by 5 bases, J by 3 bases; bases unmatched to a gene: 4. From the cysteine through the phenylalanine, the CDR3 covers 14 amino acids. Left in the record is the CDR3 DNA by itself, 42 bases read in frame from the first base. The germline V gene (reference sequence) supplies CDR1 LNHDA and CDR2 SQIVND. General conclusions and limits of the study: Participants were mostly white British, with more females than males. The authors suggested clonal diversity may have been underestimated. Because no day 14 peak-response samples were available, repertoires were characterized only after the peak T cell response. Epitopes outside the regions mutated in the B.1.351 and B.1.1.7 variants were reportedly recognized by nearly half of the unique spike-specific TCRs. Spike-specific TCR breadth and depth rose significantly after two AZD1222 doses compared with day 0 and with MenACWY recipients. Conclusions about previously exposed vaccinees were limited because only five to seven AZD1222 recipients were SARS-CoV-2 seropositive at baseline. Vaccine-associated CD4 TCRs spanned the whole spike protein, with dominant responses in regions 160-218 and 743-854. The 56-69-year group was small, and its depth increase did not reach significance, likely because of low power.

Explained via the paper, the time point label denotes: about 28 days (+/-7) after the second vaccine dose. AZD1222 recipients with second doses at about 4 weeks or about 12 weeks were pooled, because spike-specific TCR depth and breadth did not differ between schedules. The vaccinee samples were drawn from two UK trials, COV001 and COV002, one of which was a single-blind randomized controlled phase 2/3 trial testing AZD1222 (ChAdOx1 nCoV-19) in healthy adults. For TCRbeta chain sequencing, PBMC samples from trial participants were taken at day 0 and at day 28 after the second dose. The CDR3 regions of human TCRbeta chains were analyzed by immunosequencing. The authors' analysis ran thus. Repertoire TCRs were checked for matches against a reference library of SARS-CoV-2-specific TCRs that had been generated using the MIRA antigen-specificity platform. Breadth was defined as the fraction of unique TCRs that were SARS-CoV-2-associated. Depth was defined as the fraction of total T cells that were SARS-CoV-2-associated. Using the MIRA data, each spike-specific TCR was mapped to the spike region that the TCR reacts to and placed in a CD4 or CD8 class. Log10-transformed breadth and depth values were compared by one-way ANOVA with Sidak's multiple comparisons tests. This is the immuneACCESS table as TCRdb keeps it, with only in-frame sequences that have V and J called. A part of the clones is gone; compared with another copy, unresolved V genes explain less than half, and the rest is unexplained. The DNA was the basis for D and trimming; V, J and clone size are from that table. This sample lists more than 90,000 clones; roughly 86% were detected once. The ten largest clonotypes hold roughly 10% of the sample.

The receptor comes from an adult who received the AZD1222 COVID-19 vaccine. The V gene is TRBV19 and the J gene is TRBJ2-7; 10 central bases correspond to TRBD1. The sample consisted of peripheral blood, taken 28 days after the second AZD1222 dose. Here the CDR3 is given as CASSERTGGYEQYF. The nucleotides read TGTGCCAGTAGTGAGAGGACAGGGGGCTACGAGCAGTACTTC. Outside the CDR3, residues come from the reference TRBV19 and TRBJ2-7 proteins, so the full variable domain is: DGGITQSPKYLFRKEGQNVTLSCEQNLNHDAMYWYRQDPGQGLRLIYYSQIVNDFQKGDIAEGYSVSREKKESFPLTVTSAQKNPTAFYLCASSERTGGYEQYFGPGTRLTVT.